The 24 T cell receptor beta chains below were found in one sample sequenced in a study of early T cells in non-severe SARS-CoV-2 infection. TCRdb ran MiXCR on the 5' RACE reads and lists one entry per CDR3 protein. Of some 30,000 distinct CDR3 sequences in the sample, over 6.5% were seen once. The sequenced sample was whole blood. The source of these receptors is an adult who was a healthcare worker with PCR-confirmed SARS-CoV-2 infection or an uninfected control (not recorded which).

The sample holds many counts of this clonotype. V usage is TRBV28 and J usage is TRBJ2-5, with TRBD2 identical over 8 bases. With 6 bases clipped from V and 1 base from J, the junction kept 4 bases outside the gene matches. CDR1 MDHEN and CDR2 SYDVKM come from the germline V gene. The CDR3 sequence is 14 residues long. For the CDR3, the DNA is TGTGCCAGCAGCCATACTAGCGGCCAAGAGACCCAGTACTTC. Translated, it gives CASSHTSGQETQYF.

This chain uses TRBV25-1 with TRBJ2-7, with 9 bases lining up with TRBD1. The CDR3 sequence is 14 residues long. V gave up 4 bases and J gave up 5 bases; unmatched junction bases: 6. Germline CDR1 and CDR2: MGHDK and SYGVNS. The CDR3 DNA sequence: TGTGCCAGCAGTGGTAGGACAGGGGACGACGAGCAGTACTTC. This sequence encodes CASSGRTGDDEQYF.

This clonotype was counted many times. The chain couples TRBV7-9 to TRBJ1-6; D gene unclear. Germline V CDR1 and CDR2: SEHNR, FQNEAQ (reference sequence). The CDR3 extends over 13 amino acids. The V end was cut by 5 bases, the J end by 7 bases, with 9 bases between. CDR3 region: CASSLGSNSPLHF. The DNA of the CDR3 is TGTGCCAGCAGCCTGGGAAGCAATTCACCCCTCCACTTT.

This clonotype was detected ten times or more. This rearrangement joins TRBV6-5 to TRBJ1-4; D gene ambiguous. The CDR3 has 15 amino acids. Between the trimmed V and J ends, which lost 4 bases and 8 bases, there was a span of 17 bases. Germline V gene lookup returns CDR1 MNHEY and CDR2 SVGAGI. This chain's CDR3 is CASSSERTPWEKLFF. DNA of the CDR3: TGTGCCAGCAGTTCTGAACGGACCCCATGGGAAAAACTGTTTTTT.

This chain links TRBV2 with TRBJ1-5, with D hard to call. V gave up 2 bases and J gave up 2 bases, with 7 bases separating them. Germline CDR1 and CDR2: SNHLY and FYNNEI. The length of the CDR3 is 14 residues. CDR3 nucleotides: TGTGCCAGCAGTGAAAATTGGGGCAATCAGCCCCAGCATTTT. Translating gives CASSENWGNQPQHF.

The CDR3 reads CASSPLPTINTGELFF. The DNA of the CDR3 is TGTGCCAGCAGCCCCCTGCCTACAATAAACACCGGGGAGCTGTTTTTT. V gene TRBV7-3 combines with J gene TRBJ2-2; D is uncertain. CDR3 length: 16 amino acids. CDR1 and CDR2 (germline): SGHTA, FQGTGA. The V end was cut by 5 bases, the J end by 2 bases, with 15 bases between.

This clonotype was counted many times. The chain combines TRBV10-1 with TRBJ2-5, with no clear D. Per the germline V gene, CDR1 is WNHNN and CDR2 is SYGVQD (reference sequence). The ends were cut back, 3 bases at V and 2 bases at J, with 7 bases in the middle. The CDR3 loop spans 13 amino acids. The CDR3: CASSEGPQETQYF. CDR3 coding DNA: TGCGCCAGCAGTGAAGGGCCACAAGAGACCCAGTACTTC.

This clonotype occurred many times. V and J are TRBV12-3 or TRBV12-4 and TRBJ2-2; a possible D gene is TRBD1 (6 bases). This CDR3 has 15 amino acids. V dropped 5 bases and J dropped 4 bases, with 14 bases sitting between them. The CDR3 reads CASSPGVPVTGELFF. CDR3 DNA: TGTGCCAGCAGTCCAGGGGTACCAGTCACCGGGGAGCTGTTTTTT.

This clonotype came up many times. The chain couples TRBV5-6 to TRBJ2-1, with 12 bases that match TRBD2. Germline V gene data show CDR1 as SGHDT and CDR2 as YYEEEE. J gave up 8 bases and V 0 bases, and 6 bases lay outside the gene matches. The CDR3 runs to 16 residues. The CDR3 coding sequence is TGTGCCAGCAGCTTGGGACTAGCGGGAGCCCTAGATGAGCAGTTCTTC. Encoded protein: CASSLGLAGALDEQFF.

Details on this clonotype: A junction boundary mismatches the germline segment, possibly from a read error. This rearrangement joins TRBV20-1 to TRBJ2-1; perhaps TRBD2 as D (6 bases). Germline assignment: CDR1 DFQATT and CDR2 SNEGSKA (reference sequence). The CDR3 consists of 13 residues. The CDR3 DNA sequence: TGCAGTGCCAGAGACCCAATGACTAGTGGGCAGTTCTTC. This sequence encodes CSARDPMTSGQFF.

This clonotype was picked up many times. The rearrangement links TRBV5-1 to TRBJ2-3; D call uncertain. Germline CDR1 reads SGHRS; CDR2 reads YFSETQ. Trimming took off 4 bases at V and 7 bases at J, with 16 bases between the two ends. The CDR3 length is 14 residues. CDR3 region: CASSPLNEANTQYF. For the CDR3, the DNA is TGCGCCAGCAGCCCCCTTAACGAGGCTAATACGCAGTATTTT.

The table lists this clonotype with many counts. The chain is built from TRBV20-1 and TRBJ2-7, with 9 bases identical to TRBD1. This CDR3 contains 13 residues. The germline CDR1 and CDR2 sequences are DFQATT and SNEGSKA (reference sequence). V gave up 5 bases and J gave up 2 bases; unmatched junction bases: 4. The CDR3 protein is CSAGRQGAYEQYF. The CDR3 coding sequence is TGCAGTGCTGGGAGACAGGGGGCCTACGAGCAGTACTTC.

The chain has TRBV27 and TRBJ1-1; no firm D call. CDR1 and CDR2 (germline): MNHEY, SMNVEV (reference sequence). The CDR3 covers 16 residues. V was shortened by 2 bases and J by 4 bases, with 17 bases between the two germline ends. CDR3 DNA: TGTGCCAGCAGTTTAGGGTTGCGATACCCCGGCACTGAAGCTTTCTTT. It specifies CASSLGLRYPGTEAFF.

V is TRBV20-1 and J is TRBJ2-5; 12 positions agree with TRBD2. CDR3 length equals 15 residues. CDR1 DFQATT and CDR2 SNEGSKA come from the germline V gene (reference sequence). J gave up 5 bases and V 3 bases, and 7 bases lay outside the gene matches. The DNA for the CDR3 is TGCAGTGCTAGGTCGACTAGCGGGAGTCTGGAGACCCAGTACTTC. Protein sequence: CSARSTSGSLETQYF.

This clonotype was detected many times. CDR3 bases: TGTGCCAGCAGTTTAACAAGGAACACTGAAGCTTTCTTT. It specifies CASSLTRNTEAFF. The V gene is TRBV27, the J gene TRBJ1-1; D ambiguous. Trimming stripped 2 bases from V and 1 base from J, with 5 bases between. The germline gives CDR1 MNHEY, CDR2 SMNVEV (reference sequence). This CDR3 is 13 amino acids long.

This clonotype was observed at least ten times. This chain joins TRBV20-1 and TRBJ2-1, with 16 positions matching TRBD2. The CDR3 runs 16 residues. The J segment lost 3 bases and the V segment lost 3 bases, leaving 2 bases of the junction unmatched. Per germline, CDR1 DFQATT and CDR2 SNEGSKA (reference sequence). The CDR3 loop reads CSASGTSGGVYNEQFF. The CDR3 DNA sequence: TGCAGTGCTAGTGGGACTAGCGGGGGGGTCTACAATGAGCAGTTCTTC.

This clonotype was counted only a few times. The chain couples TRBV29-1 to TRBJ1-2, with D possibly TRBD1 on 5 matching bases. V lost 3 bases, J lost 1 base, and 9 bases lay in between. This CDR3 contains 13 residues. Looked up from germline, CDR1 is SQVTM and CDR2 is ANQGSEA. Here the CDR3 reads CSVETGLNYGYTF. The CDR3 DNA reads as TGCAGCGTTGAGACGGGACTTAACTATGGCTACACCTTC.

A word on this clonotype: A much larger clonotype is one base distant, so this may be a read error. The CDR3 does not end in the conserved phenylalanine or tryptophan, so this is likely a read error. The chain couples TRBV25-1 to TRBJ2-4; 7 bases align to TRBD1. The CDR3 covers 14 residues. V dropped 3 bases and J dropped 3; count of bases not matched to a gene: 2. In germline, CDR1 is MGHDK, CDR2 SYGVNS. CDR3 coding DNA: TGTGCCAGCAGTGACTCAGGGGGCAAAAACATTCAGTACTAC. Translated: CASSDSGGKNIQYY.

This clonotype was observed at least ten times. This chain links TRBV7-9 with TRBJ1-5; 7 nucleotides line up with TRBD1. V was pared by 8 bases and J by 2 bases, with 6 bases of the junction left unmatched. There are 14 residues in the CDR3. CDR1 is SEHNR, CDR2 FQNEAQ, per germline (reference sequence). The DNA of the CDR3 is TGTGCCAGCGGTAGGGGGCTTGGCAATCAGCCCCAGCATTTT. It specifies CASGRGLGNQPQHF.

This clonotype was observed many times. The genes are TRBV11-2 and TRBJ2-6; D not resolved. V was shortened by 5 bases and J by 8 bases, with 7 bases between the two germline ends. The length of the CDR3 is 12 residues. Germline-derived CDR1 and CDR2 are SGHAT and FQNNGV. The CDR3 bases are TGTGCCAGCAGCCCGACGACCAACGTCCTGACTTTC. It translates to CASSPTTNVLTF.

The J gene is TRBJ2-3, the V gene TRBV7-8, with 10 bases that match TRBD2. The CDR3 has 15 amino acids. CDR1 is SGHVS and CDR2 is FQNEAQ in the germline V gene. Germline trimming cut 0 bases from V and 11 bases from J; bases unmatched to any gene: 8. This CDR3 is CASSLAALIAGGQYF. CDR3 coding DNA: TGTGCCAGCAGCTTAGCCGCGCTGATAGCGGGAGGGCAGTATTTT.

The sample holds a few counts of this clonotype. The chain carries TRBV5-5 and TRBJ2-1; no clear D gene. The CDR3 spans 14 residues. Trimming cost V 4 bases and J 2 bases, with 10 bases left between them. Germline CDR1 is SGHKS and CDR2 is YYEKEE (reference sequence). The CDR3 is CASSPPQTYNEQFF. CDR3 nucleotides: TGTGCCAGCAGCCCCCCGCAAACCTACAATGAGCAGTTCTTC.

With respect to this clonotype: A much larger clonotype is one base distant, so this may be a read error. The chain links TRBV10-1 to TRBJ2-7; TRBD1 or TRBD2 may be the D gene (5 bases each). CDR1 and CDR2 (germline): WNHNN, SYGVQD (reference sequence). CDR3 size: 13 residues. Trimming took off 3 bases at V and 8 bases at J, with 14 bases between the two ends. In DNA form, the CDR3 reads TGCGCCAGCAGTGATCAATGGGGGAACCAGCAGTACTTC. This gives the protein CASSDQWGNQQYF.

V is TRBV7-6 and J is TRBJ2-3; 7 bases fit TRBD1. The CDR3 length is 15 residues. CDR1 is SGHVS and CDR2 is FNYEAQ in the germline V gene. The V gene end was trimmed by 5 bases and the J gene end by 0 bases; junction bases not matched to a gene: 5. The CDR3 spells CASSPGQRSTDTQYF. As DNA, the CDR3 is TGTGCCAGCAGCCCGGGACAGCGTAGCACAGATACGCAGTATTTT.